This paragraph reports one T cell receptor (beta chain). Its target is unknown. This record comes from a study of T-cell memory formation after mild COVID-19. Trimming cost V 0 bases and J 2 bases, with 4 bases left between them. The length of the CDR3 is 13 residues. Germline CDR1 is LNHNV and CDR2 is YYDKDF (reference sequence). In TCRdb, the 5' RACE reads were re-called with MiXCR into one record per CDR3 protein. The table has approximately 250,000 distinct CDR3 sequences, 15% seen once. Whole-study findings and limits: In second-wave clones peaking day 37, SARS-CoV-2 specificity remained unconfirmed.

This TCR derives from an adult woman who had mild COVID-19 (a few samples of this study predate the infection). Cell type and time point are not known. V is TRBV15 and J is TRBJ2-5; D gene uncertain. Sequencing was done on a sample of PBMCs or a T cell subset sorted from them (not recorded which). CDR3 sequence (DNA): TGTGCCACCAGCAGAGATTTTCAAGAGACCCAGTACTTC. Residues: CATSRDFQETQYF.